This T cell receptor (beta chain) was captured by sequencing in a study of blood T cells in healthy people across ages (dated by TCRdb to about 2015). Regarding the complete study: In model experiments, template switching captured about one uniquely barcoded TCR beta cDNA molecule for every two T cells. Using the same blood draw, the study looked at two additional independent replicas of 1 million unique cDNA reads for two donors, one aged 18 to 30 and the other aged 80 or older. The study measured age-related changes in TCR beta repertoire diversity using deep sequencing normalized with unique cDNA molecular identifiers. Donors were grouped into four age groups: young (average 16 years), middle-aged (about 40), aged (around 60) and long-lived (about 90). To avoid experimental bias, donors of different ages were spread randomly across the sequencing lanes.

Comments on this clonotype: Its binding antigen is unknown. Base qualities are missing; no much larger clone stands one base away.

Libraries were made using 5' RACE. TCRdb shows the sequencer as Illumina HiSeq 2500. A second PCR of roughly 6 to 11 cycles was run with a J-beta primer mix and a sample-barcoded 5' primer. A unique molecular identifier was introduced onto each TCR beta cDNA molecule by a template-switch 5' adaptor carrying 12 random nucleotides. At least 3 million CDR3-containing paired-end reads were obtained from each sample. First-strand cDNA was synthesized from all RNA with the Mint cDNA synthesis kit, primed by a TRBC-specific oligonucleotide. Following uracil-DNA glycosylase treatment, all cDNA underwent a first 18-cycle PCR with the universal primers M1SS and BC2_uni_R. Under the source paper's analysis protocol: Normalization of each sample was performed by random selection of 1 million high-quality reads, each carrying a distinct molecular identifier. Reads sharing molecular identifiers were discarded rather than binned into consensus sequences. MiTCR, with a Q25 quality threshold and the strictest error-elimination algorithm, was used for CDR3 identification, clonotype clustering and error correction. A nonparametric unseen species model with Euler transformation was used to estimate lower-bound total TCR beta diversity. The public sequencing data were trimmed at Q25 with fastp and processed into clonotypes with MiXCR by TCRdb, which kept only in-frame beta chains. Each CDR3 protein gets just one entry, which takes the most common genes and DNA from the rows behind it. The V and J calls were determined by TCRdb, not by the authors. The sample table shows 1.5 million to 2 million distinct CDR3 sequences, and around half are seen once. Around 2.1% of the sample is in the top ten clones.

The CDR3 contains 16 residues, cysteine and phenylalanine counted. Only the CDR3 part of the read is kept: 48 bases, read in frame from the first base. V and J are trimmed by 4 bases and 6 bases, and the gene matches miss 10 bases of the junction. From the germline V gene, CDR1 is LGHNA and CDR2 is YSLEER. The donors were around 39 Caucasian individuals from Russia, aged roughly 6 to 100 years, who were systemically healthy. About 9.8 milliliters of peripheral blood were drawn from each donor into EDTA-treated Vacutainer tubes. Ficoll-Paque density-gradient centrifugation was used to isolate PBMCs, with at least 6 million obtained per sample. Trizol reagent was used to extract total RNA from PBMCs, with at least 6 micrograms per sample. Naive CD45RAhigh/CD27high T cell percentages were measured by flow cytometry on a PBMC aliquot from every donor. Findings and caveats that apply to the study as a whole: Estimates of total diversity based on one million sequenced T cells were regarded as lower bounds and as underestimates. Observed TCR beta diversity per million T cells fell roughly linearly with age, and a significant reduction was already apparent by age about 38. The CMV infection status of donors was not known, potentially confounding age-related changes in expanded clonotypes. Conclusive comparison of naive and antigen-experienced compartments was prevented by the profiling of bulk unsorted PBMCs. Compared with the aged group, the long-lived group had more naive CD4+ T cells, fewer expanded clones and increased TCR diversity, a pattern suggesting age selection. A strong correlation was found between observed TCR beta diversity and the percentage of naive T cells measured by flow cytometry.

The sequence joins TRBV4-3 to TRBJ2-3; 10 bases in the middle match TRBD2. The TCR originated in a woman aged 40-49 years in good health. The sequencing input was blood. This receptor has the CDR3 CASSPTSGVRMDTQYF. At the DNA level, the sequence is TGCGCCAGCAGCCCCACTAGCGGGGTGAGGATGGATACGCAGTATTTT.